The 9 T cell receptor beta chains below were found in one sample sequenced in a study of OX40 agonist ivuxolimab in advanced cancers. Here immunoSEQ multiplex PCR was the method, and the copy in TCRdb shows in-frame clones only, minus some. This table has 65,000 to 95,000 clones, roughly 90% appearing once. The source material was CD4+ or CD8+ T cells sorted from blood, sampled in a trial of the OX40 agonist ivuxolimab. These receptors came from an adult with an advanced solid tumor such as melanoma, head and neck, liver or kidney cancer.

The rearrangement links TRBV23-1 to TRBJ2-2, with D perhaps TRBD1 (6 bases). TRBV23-1 is placed among ORFs of uncertain function. The V and J ends lost 2 bases and 0 bases respectively, with 7 bases between them. The CDR3 totals 15 residues. CDR3 bases: TGCGCCAGCAGTCAACAGGGGTCGAACACCGGGGAGCTGTTTTTT. Translated: CASSQQGSNTGELFF.

The chain has TRBV5-1 and TRBJ1-1, with 10 nucleotides matching TRBD1. Losses at the gene ends were 1 base for V and 0 bases for J; bases not matched to a gene: 9. The CDR3 is 18 residues long. CDR1 and CDR2 from the germline V gene are SGHRS and YFSETQ. CDR3: CASSLRPVGQGMNTEAFF. CDR3 DNA sequence: TGCGCCAGCAGCTTGCGCCCCGTGGGACAGGGGATGAACACTGAAGCTTTCTTT.

This clone was found a few times. The CDR3 sequence is CASSPGTLKEQFF. As DNA, the CDR3 is TGTGCCAGCAGCCCCGGGACCCTGAAGGAGCAGTTCTTC. This rearrangement joins TRBV7-9 to TRBJ2-1; D assignment may be TRBD1 or TRBD2 (5 bases each). Germline-derived CDR1 and CDR2 are SEHNR and FQNEAQ (reference sequence). V lost 5 bases and J 10 bases, leaving 15 bases between the germline ends. The CDR3 extends over 13 amino acids. Full variable domain (outside the CDR3, taken from reference TRBV7-9 and TRBJ2-1): DTGVSQNPRHKITKRGQNVTFRCDPISEHNRLYWYRQTLGQGPEFLTYFQNEAQLEKSRLLSDRFSAERPKGSFSTLEIQRTEQGDSAMYLCASSPGTLKEQFFGPGTRLTVL.

In this sample, this clone turned up once. J is TRBJ1-2 and V is TRBV6-5; D possibly corresponds to TRBD1 (5 bases). The CDR3 totals 14 residues. Germline V gene sequence: CDR1 MNHEY, CDR2 SVGAGI. The V end was cut by 6 bases, the J end by 4 bases, with 15 bases between. CDR3 amino acids: CASRAGGEIYGYTF. The CDR3 DNA sequence: TGTGCCAGCAGGGCCGGGGGGGAGATCTATGGCTACACCTTC.

The rearrangement uses TRBV28 and TRBJ2-4, with a possible D match to TRBD1 (8 bases). Germline loops: CDR1 MDHEN, CDR2 SYDVKM. This CDR3 spans 13 amino acids. Trimming shortened V by 6 bases and J by 11 bases, and 17 bases separated the two germline ends. The chain's CDR3 is CASRPTGGGLQYF. CDR3 sequence (DNA): TGTGCCAGCAGGCCCACAGGGGGGGGTCTTCAGTACTTC.

V and J are TRBV19 and TRBJ2-6; D unclear. CDR3 length equals 16 residues. The V end lost 6 bases, the J end lost 4 bases, and 16 bases lay between the germline ends. CDR1 and CDR2 (germline): LNHDA, SQIVND (reference sequence). This CDR3 is CASRPSGVIGANVLTF. Written as DNA, the CDR3 is TGTGCCAGTAGGCCCTCTGGGGTAATAGGGGCCAACGTCCTGACTTTC.

This chain joins TRBV5-4 and TRBJ1-2, with D perhaps matching TRBD1 (6 bases). V was shortened by 0 bases and J by 6 bases, with 9 bases between the two germline ends. The CDR3 is made up of 13 amino acids. Germline-derived CDR1 and CDR2 are SGHNT and YYREEE (reference sequence). The CDR3 DNA sequence: TGTGCCAGCAGCTTGGAGGGGGTTGATGGCTACACCTTC. Translated: CASSLEGVDGYTF.

The chain links TRBV28 to TRBJ1-5, with a weak D call TRBD1 (6 bases). CDR3 length: 15 residues. Between the trimmed V and J ends, which lost 10 bases and 6 bases, there was a span of 22 bases. The germline V gene encodes CDR1 MDHEN and CDR2 SYDVKM. DNA of the CDR3: TGTGCCACCACGGGGAGCCCCCAACAGGGTCAGCCCCAGCATTTT. This translates into CATTGSPQQGQPQHF.

The rearrangement uses TRBV13 and TRBJ2-5; no firm D call. The CDR3 sequence is 15 residues long. CDR1 is PRHDT and CDR2 is FYEKMQ in the germline V gene (reference sequence). Trimming left V 1 base short and J 2 bases short, with 11 bases between. CDR3 nucleotides: TGTGCCAGCAGCTTAGAGGTCCACTCTCAAGAGACCCAGTACTTC. Residues: CASSLEVHSQETQYF.